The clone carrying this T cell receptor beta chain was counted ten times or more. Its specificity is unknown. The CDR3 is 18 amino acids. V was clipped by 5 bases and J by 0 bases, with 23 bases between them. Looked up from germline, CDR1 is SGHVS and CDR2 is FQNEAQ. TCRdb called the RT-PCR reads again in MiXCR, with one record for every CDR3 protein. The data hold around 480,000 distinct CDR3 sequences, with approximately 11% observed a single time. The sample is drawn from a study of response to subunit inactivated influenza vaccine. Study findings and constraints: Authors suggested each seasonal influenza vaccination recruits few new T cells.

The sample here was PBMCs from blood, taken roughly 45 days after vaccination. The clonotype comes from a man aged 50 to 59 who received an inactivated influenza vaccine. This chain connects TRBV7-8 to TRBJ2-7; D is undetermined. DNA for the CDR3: TGTGCCAGCAGCCCAAAAAAAGCCGGATCTCAAGCCTCCTACGAGCAGTACTTC. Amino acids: CASSPKKAGSQASYEQYF.